This is a list of T cell receptor beta chains from one sample in a study of blood T cell repertoires in COVID-19. Sequencing used immunoSEQ multiplex PCR; TCRdb keeps in-frame clones, though not all of them. The table records nearly 250,000 clones, 86% of them present only once. Sequencing input: peripheral blood. All receptors derive from a woman of 80 years or more with COVID-19, enrolled during active disease. Each CDR3 is given with its conserved first and last residue. The D gene is left open where the match is weak. Clone size appears in some rows only: once, few, many, or a class for an expanded clone.

D gene	V gene	J gene	clone size	CDR3 protein	CDR3 DNA
NA	TRBV5-1	TRBJ2-3	NA	CASSRDSGASGTQYF	TGCGCCAGCAGCCGCGATAGCGGCGCCTCCGGTACGCAGTATTTT
NA	TRBV10-3	TRBJ2-5	NA	CATQVAPQETQYF	TGTGCCACCCAGGTCGCTCCTCAAGAGACCCAGTACTTC
TRBD1	TRBV2	TRBJ2-1	few	CATFRDRGNEQFF	TGTGCCACCTTCCGGGACAGGGGGAATGAGCAGTTCTTC
TRBD1	TRBV28	TRBJ1-1	NA	CASSIQGKNTEAFF	TGTGCCAGCAGTATACAGGGGAAGAACACTGAAGCTTTCTTT
TRBD1	TRBV6-2/TRBV6-3	TRBJ1-6	once	CASSTPRDRVSQPLHF	TGTGCCAGCAGTACACCGCGCGACAGGGTCTCTCAACCCCTCCACTTT
NA	TRBV7-2	TRBJ1-6	once	CASSLISSYNSPLHF	TGTGCCAGCAGCTTAATTAGCTCCTATAATTCACCCCTCCACTTT
NA	TRBV18	TRBJ1-1	NA	CASSPGLPNTEAFF	TGTGCCAGCTCACCGGGACTCCCTAACACTGAAGCTTTCTTT
TRBD2	TRBV28	TRBJ2-3	NA	CASSFPPSGTTDTQYF	TGTGCCAGCAGTTTCCCCCCTAGCGGAACCACAGATACGCAGTATTTT
NA	TRBV10-3	TRBJ1-3	NA	CASTRDTSGNTIYF	TGTGCCAGCACCCGGGACACCTCTGGAAACACCATATATTTT
TRBD2	TRBV18	TRBJ2-3	NA	CASSLGTSRDPTDTQYF	TGTGCCAGCTCTCTCGGGACTAGCCGGGACCCCACAGATACGCAGTATTTT
NA	TRBV3-1/TRBV3-2	TRBJ1-6	few	CASSQGRGDNSPLHF	TGTGCCAGCAGCCAAGGGAGGGGTGATAATTCACCCCTCCACTTT
TRBD1	TRBV5-1	TRBJ2-7	NA	CASSLGQGIEQYF	TGCGCCAGCAGCTTGGGACAGGGGATAGAGCAGTACTTC
NA	TRBV5-8	TRBJ1-1	once	CASSLVSEAFF	TGTGCCAGCAGCTTGGTCTCTGAAGCTTTCTTT
NA	TRBV28	TRBJ1-5	NA	CASSLPLGSLNQPQHF	TGTGCCAGCAGTTTGCCCTTGGGCAGCCTCAATCAGCCCCAGCATTTT
NA	TRBV28	TRBJ1-6	NA	CASSMTDSPLHF	TGTGCCAGCAGCATGACAGATTCACCCCTCCACTTT
NA	TRBV20-1	TRBJ1-4	NA	CSASDGRGGEKLFF	TGCAGTGCTAGTGACGGAAGGGGGGGAGAAAAACTGTTTTTT
NA	TRBV29-1	TRBJ2-2	few	CSVDGGRYTGELFF	TGCAGCGTTGACGGGGGGCGGTACACCGGGGAGCTGTTTTTT
NA	TRBV7-9	TRBJ1-4	NA	CASSGNKFQGEKLFF	TGTGCCAGCAGCGGGAATAAGTTCCAGGGTGAAAAACTGTTTTTT
NA	TRBV2	TRBJ1-2	NA	CASSLDSNYGYTF	TGTGCCAGCAGTTTAGACAGCAACTATGGCTACACCTTC
NA	TRBV3-1/TRBV3-2	TRBJ1-6	NA	CASSQAHGTSNSPLHF	TGTGCCAGCAGCCAAGCGCATGGGACTTCAAATTCACCCCTCCACTTT
TRBD2	TRBV10-3	TRBJ2-5	NA	CAIRRAGGQQETQYF	TGTGCCATCAGACGAGCGGGGGGCCAACAAGAGACCCAGTACTTC
NA	TRBV2	TRBJ1-3	once	CASTVSGNTIYF	TGTGCCAGCACCGTCTCTGGAAACACCATATATTTT
NA	TRBV9	TRBJ2-3	NA	CASSGKGFEAADTQYF	TGTGCCAGCAGCGGGAAAGGATTCGAGGCCGCAGATACGCAGTATTTT
NA	TRBV7-7	TRBJ2-3	NA	CASSLVGGGTDTQYF	TGTGCCAGCAGCTTAGTGGGGGGAGGCACAGATACGCAGTATTTT
NA	TRBV3-1/TRBV3-2	TRBJ1-2	NA	CASRSWGQSDYGYTF	TGTGCCAGCCGATCATGGGGGCAGTCTGACTATGGCTACACCTTC
NA	TRBV5-5	TRBJ1-3	NA	CASSFGSSGNTIYF	TGTGCCAGCAGCTTTGGGAGCTCTGGAAACACCATATATTTT
NA	TRBV5-4	TRBJ1-2	NA	CASSDRSYGYTF	TGTGCCAGCAGCGACAGGAGCTATGGCTACACCTTC
NA	TRBV29-1	TRBJ1-1	NA	CSVRTGTEAFF	TGCAGCGTTAGGACGGGGACTGAAGCTTTCTTT
TRBD1	TRBV29-1	TRBJ1-1	NA	CSVGKDRRNTEAFF	TGCAGCGTGGGTAAGGACAGGCGGAACACTGAAGCTTTCTTT
NA	TRBV29-1	TRBJ1-2	NA	CSVASANYGYTF	TGCAGCGTTGCGTCGGCTAACTATGGCTACACCTTC
TRBD1	TRBV19	TRBJ1-1	NA	CASRIQGANTEAFF	TGTGCCAGTAGAATACAGGGGGCAAACACTGAAGCTTTCTTT
NA	TRBV24-1	TRBJ2-1	NA	CATSDSAGAVRGEQFF	TGTGCCACCAGTGATTCGGCGGGGGCCGTACGGGGTGAGCAGTTCTTC
NA	TRBV10-3	TRBJ2-1	NA	CAISEGVGGAQDEQFF	TGTGCCATCAGTGAAGGGGTAGGGGGGGCGCAGGATGAGCAGTTCTTC
NA	TRBV6-5	TRBJ1-1	NA	CASSYSLNSNTEAFF	TGTGCCAGCAGTTACTCATTAAACTCCAACACTGAAGCTTTCTTT
TRBD1	TRBV3-1/TRBV3-2	TRBJ1-6	NA	CASSQGGAGGSRSPLHF	TGTGCCAGCAGCCAAGGGGGGGCAGGGGGAAGTCGGTCACCCCTCCACTTT
TRBD1	TRBV6-4	TRBJ2-2	NA	CASSGRTGGNTGELFF	TGTGCCAGCAGTGGCCGGACAGGGGGCAACACCGGGGAGCTGTTTTTT
NA	TRBV28	TRBJ1-2	few	CASSASSGVGYTF	TGTGCCAGCAGTGCTTCGTCAGGGGTTGGCTACACCTTC
TRBD1	TRBV7-2	TRBJ1-2	NA	CASSPGQGTDGYTF	TGTGCCAGCAGCCCAGGACAGGGGACAGATGGCTACACCTTC
TRBD1	TRBV5-4	TRBJ2-3	once	CASRTTGTSTDTQYF	TGTGCCAGCAGGACGACAGGGACAAGCACAGATACGCAGTATTTT
NA	TRBV19	TRBJ1-6	NA	CASRRGDNSYNSPLHF	TGTGCCAGTAGAAGGGGCGACAACTCCTATAATTCACCCCTCCACTTT
NA	TRBV10-3	TRBJ1-3	few	CAISPRAAAGNTIYF	TGTGCCATCAGTCCCCGAGCTGCCGCCGGAAACACCATATATTTT
NA	TRBV6-5	TRBJ1-5	NA	CASSYSSRGSNQPQHF	TGTGCCAGCAGTTACTCGAGTAGGGGGTCAAATCAGCCCCAGCATTTT
NA	TRBV7-2	TRBJ2-7	NA	CASSFNEGTGYEQYF	TGTGCCAGCAGTTTTAATGAGGGGACTGGCTACGAGCAGTACTTC
TRBD1	TRBV6-2/TRBV6-3	TRBJ1-1	NA	CASSYSVTGVKFLDTEAFF	TGTGCCAGCAGTTACTCAGTGACAGGGGTCAAGTTCCTGGACACTGAAGCTTTCTTT
NA	TRBV11-2	TRBJ2-5	NA	CASSSSGETQYF	TGTGCCAGCAGCTCATCAGGGGAGACCCAGTACTTC
NA	TRBV19	TRBJ1-4	few	CASSEFGSEEKLFF	TGTGCCAGTAGCGAATTCGGGTCTGAGGAAAAACTGTTTTTT
NA	TRBV5-4	TRBJ1-3	NA	CASKAVSGNTIYF	TGTGCCAGCAAAGCCGTCTCTGGAAACACCATATATTTT
NA	TRBV2	TRBJ1-2	few	CASSDWGVYTF	TGTGCCAGCAGTGATTGGGGCGTCTACACCTTC
NA	TRBV6-5	TRBJ1-2	NA	CASSFRDKYYGYTF	TGTGCCAGCAGTTTCCGGGACAAGTACTATGGCTACACCTTC
TRBD2	TRBV5-4	TRBJ2-5	NA	CASSMGLAVSETQYF	TGTGCCAGCAGCATGGGACTAGCGGTTTCAGAGACCCAGTACTTC